These 25 T cell receptor beta chains were all obtained from the same sample, sequenced in a study of cytomegalovirus exposure and HLA in healthy donors. In the PCR, 60 Vbeta and 13 Jbeta primers were used. Clones were sequenced by immunoSEQ multiplex PCR, and TCRdb holds only the in-frame ones, with some missing. Its table records roughly 120,000 clones. Sample: PBMCs. These receptors were obtained from a man younger than 40 in good health and CMV-seronegative.

The V call is TRBV5-1, the J call TRBJ1-1; 11 bases are shared with TRBD1. V trimming: 4 bases; J trimming: 7 bases; junction bases outside the gene matches: 3. This CDR3 is built from 13 residues. Germline CDR1 is SGHRS and CDR2 is YFSETQ. CDR3 loop: CASSRTGGLEAFF. The CDR3 DNA reads TGCGCCAGCAGCCGGACAGGGGGCCTTGAAGCTTTCTTT.

The CDR3 loop is CASSLIGGGEAFF. As DNA, the CDR3 is TGTGCCAGTAGCCTTATAGGGGGGGGTGAAGCTTTCTTT. The genes are TRBV19 and TRBJ1-1; D is possibly TRBD1 (6 bases). This CDR3 region has 13 residues. The germline V gene encodes CDR1 LNHDA and CDR2 SQIVND (reference sequence). The V gene lost 6 bases and the J gene lost 7 bases, with 15 bases spanning the gap.

V and J are TRBV4-3 and TRBJ1-6; 7 bases align to TRBD1. J was trimmed by 7 bases and V by 2 bases; bases with no gene match: 8. The CDR3 has 16 amino acids. The germline V gene has CDR1 LGHNA and CDR2 YSLEER. The chain's CDR3 is CASSQLTGTVNSPLHF. CDR3 in DNA: TGCGCCAGCAGCCAACTTACCGGGACAGTCAATTCACCCCTCCACTTT.

The DNA of the CDR3 is TGTGCCAGCACGCTGGGCGTCGGGGAGCTGTTTTTT. This encodes CASTLGVGELFF. The V gene is TRBV25-1, the J gene TRBJ2-2; D is ambiguous. From germline, CDR1 is MGHDK and CDR2 SYGVNS. This CDR3 region has 12 residues. Trimming took 7 bases from V and 7 from J, leaving 10 bases between them.

The chain is built from TRBV5-6 and TRBJ1-6; TRBD1 is a possible D gene (6 bases). There are 14 residues in the CDR3. V was trimmed by 0 bases and J by 7 bases, leaving 8 bases between them. Germline CDR1 SGHDT, CDR2 YYEEEE. The CDR3 DNA sequence: TGTGCCAGCAGCTTGGACAGGGCCAATTCACCCCTCCACTTT. It specifies CASSLDRANSPLHF.

The genes are TRBV6-1 and TRBJ1-5, with no clear D. The CDR3 has 13 amino acids. Trimming pared 6 bases from V and 0 bases from J, leaving 6 bases between. Germline V CDR1 and CDR2: MNHNS, SASEGT. The CDR3 DNA reads as TGTGCCAGCAGGACACATAGCAATCAGCCCCAGCATTTT. Protein: CASRTHSNQPQHF.

The chain uses TRBV7-2 and TRBJ1-3; the D is unclear. Germline CDR1 SGHTA, CDR2 FQGNSA. Deletions cut 2 bases from V and 2 bases from J, with 16 bases between. The CDR3 has 17 amino acids. The CDR3 reads CASSLKAAGGPGNTIYF. The CDR3 coding sequence is TGTGCCAGCAGCTTAAAAGCGGCAGGCGGTCCTGGAAACACCATATATTTT.

The gene calls are TRBV4-1 and TRBJ2-7, with a weak D call TRBD2 (6 bases). The V and J ends lost 1 base and 2 bases respectively, with 18 bases between them. CDR3 size: 17 residues. Looked up from germline, CDR1 is MGHRA and CDR2 is YSYEKL. In DNA form, the CDR3 reads TGCGCCAGCAGCCAAGCCCAACTAGCCCAACAGGCCTACGAGCAGTACTTC. It specifies CASSQAQLAQQAYEQYF.

V gene TRBV5-4 combines with J gene TRBJ2-3, with TRBD1 matching 8 bases. Germline V CDR1 and CDR2: SGHNT, YYREEE (reference sequence). The CDR3 is 15 residues long. With V trimmed by 3 bases and J by 2 bases, 5 bases remained unmatched. The CDR3 here is CASSWPGQDTDTQYF. CDR3 sequence (DNA): TGTGCCAGCAGCTGGCCGGGACAGGACACAGATACGCAGTATTTT.

The V and J genes are TRBV7-2 and TRBJ2-7; D might be TRBD2 (6 bases). Trimming cost V 1 base and J 0 bases, with 10 bases left between them. CDR1 is SGHTA and CDR2 is FQGNSA in the germline V gene. The CDR3 length is 15 residues. The CDR3 DNA reads TGTGCCAGCAGCTTAGGGAGGGGATCCTCCTACGAGCAGTACTTC. Its protein is CASSLGRGSSYEQYF. Filled out from reference TRBV7-2 and TRBJ2-7, the complete variable domain reads GAGVSQSPSNKVTEKGKDVELRCDPISGHTALYWYRQSLGQGLEFLIYFQGNSAPDKSGLPSDRFSAERTGGSVSTLTIQRTQQEDSAVYLCASSLGRGSSYEQYFGPGTRLTVT.

V usage is TRBV5-1 and J usage is TRBJ2-5; 8 bases match TRBD2. The end of the DNA aligns better with TRBJ2-7, so the J call may be wrong. CDR1 and CDR2 (germline): SGHRS, YFSETQ. There are 15 residues in the CDR3. The CDR3 loop is CASSVDWRGAYEQYF. DNA of the CDR3: TGCGCCAGCAGCGTAGACTGGCGGGGGGCCTACGAGCAGTACTTC.

The gene calls are TRBV4-3 and TRBJ1-2; possibly TRBD1 for D (6 bases). Germline V CDR1 and CDR2: LGHNA, YSLEER. The CDR3 runs to 12 residues. Deletions cut 5 bases from V and 6 bases from J, with 10 bases between. The CDR3 is CASSDNRDGYTF. CDR3 bases: TGCGCCAGCAGCGACAACAGGGATGGCTACACCTTC.

The rearrangement uses TRBV7-4 and TRBJ2-7; D perhaps matches TRBD2 (7 bases). The CDR3 contains 14 residues. Trimming cost V 1 base and J 6 bases, with 13 bases left between them. Germline-derived CDR1 and CDR2 are SGHVT and SQSDAQ. As DNA, the CDR3 is TGTGCCAGCAGCTTAGGGGGGAGGGGGAGCGAGCAGTACTTC. Protein product: CASSLGGRGSEQYF.

The chain recombines TRBV6-1 with TRBJ1-5, with D perhaps TRBD1 (6 bases). V dropped 5 bases and J dropped 1 base, with 12 bases sitting between them. This CDR3 region has 15 residues. The germline CDR1 and CDR2 sequences are MNHNS and SASEGT. The CDR3 DNA reads TGTGCCAGCAGTACTCGGACAGCCAGCAATCAGCCCCAGCATTTT. It translates to CASSTRTASNQPQHF.

The chain combines TRBV4-1 with TRBJ1-6; a weak D match, TRBD1 (5 bases). The CDR3 consists of 18 residues. The germline CDR1 and CDR2 sequences are MGHRA and YSYEKL. The V end lost 2 bases, the J end lost 10 bases, and 24 bases lay between the germline ends. CDR3 loop: CASSQRAPGGRGRSPLHF. In DNA form, the CDR3 reads TGCGCCAGCAGCCAAAGGGCCCCTGGGGGACGGGGGAGATCACCCCTCCACTTT.

The CDR3 sequence is CSVLTGRGNTEAFF. The CDR3 region has the DNA TGCAGCGTTCTGACGGGCAGGGGGAACACTGAAGCTTTCTTT. The rearrangement joins TRBV29-1 to TRBJ1-1, with a weak D call TRBD1 (6 bases). Germline V CDR1 and CDR2: SQVTM, ANQGSEA. V dropped 5 bases and J dropped 1 base, with 14 bases sitting between them. This CDR3 contains 14 residues.

This chain connects TRBV28 to TRBJ1-2, with D hard to call. CDR3 length equals 13 residues. Trimming cost V 2 bases and J 5 bases, with 9 bases left between them. The V gene's germline CDR1 is MDHEN and CDR2 SYDVKM. CDR3 amino acids: CASSLGPEYGYTF. CDR3 DNA sequence: TGTGCCAGCAGTTTAGGGCCCGAGTATGGCTACACCTTC.

The CDR3 spells CASTGSRLNEKLFF. The CDR3 region has the DNA TGTGCCAGCACCGGCAGCAGGCTAAATGAAAAACTGTTTTTT. The chain combines TRBV28 with TRBJ1-4; D is uncertain. Trimming left V 7 bases short and J 5 bases short, with 14 bases between. This CDR3 has 14 amino acids. Germline lookup yields CDR1 MDHEN and CDR2 SYDVKM.

This rearrangement joins TRBV5-4 to TRBJ1-6; 7 nucleotides agree with TRBD1. Germline CDR1 reads SGHNT; CDR2 reads YYREEE (reference sequence). The V segment lost 4 bases and the J segment 2 bases; nucleotides outside the gene matches: 6. The CDR3 is 16 amino acids. CDR3 residues: CASSVRQGPYNSPLHF. CDR3 bases: TGTGCCAGCAGCGTTAGACAGGGACCCTATAATTCACCCCTCCACTTT. The variable domain in full, with the rest retrieved from reference TRBV5-4 and TRBJ1-6, is ETGVTQSPTHLIKTRGQQVTLRCSSQSGHNTVSWYQQALGQGPQFIFQYYREEENGRGNFPPRFSGLQFPNYSSELNVNALELDDSALYLCASSVRQGPYNSPLHFGNGTRLTVT.

V and J are TRBV19 and TRBJ1-2; 7 bases are shared with TRBD1. This CDR3 is built from 14 residues. V gave up 5 bases and J gave up 5 bases; unmatched junction bases: 8. Germline V lookup: CDR1 LNHDA, CDR2 SQIVND (reference sequence). The CDR3 bases are TGTGCCAGTAGTCCACAGGGGAATAGATATGGCTACACCTTC. Amino acids: CASSPQGNRYGYTF.

The chain links TRBV6-5 to TRBJ1-1, with a possible D match to TRBD1 (6 bases). CDR3 length: 14 amino acids. Germline values: CDR1 MNHEY, CDR2 SVGAGI. Trimming removed 2 bases at V and 0 bases at J, with 7 bases between. The CDR3 spells CASSYGTMNTEAFF. Here the CDR3 DNA reads TGTGCCAGCAGTTACGGGACAATGAACACTGAAGCTTTCTTT.

V is TRBV6-6 and J is TRBJ2-2; the D is unclear. The V end was cut by 7 bases, the J end by 1 base, with 4 bases between. Germline-derived CDR1 and CDR2 are MNHNY and SVGAGI (reference sequence). The CDR3 has 12 amino acids. For the CDR3, the DNA is TGTGCCAGCACCCTGAACACCGGGGAGCTGTTTTTT. Protein sequence: CASTLNTGELFF.

The genes are TRBV11-1 and TRBJ1-6, with TRBD1 identical over 7 bases. The V gene's germline CDR1 is SGHAT and CDR2 FQDESV (reference sequence). CDR3 length equals 15 residues. V trimming: 5 bases; J trimming: 7 bases; junction bases outside the gene matches: 8. In nucleotides, the CDR3 is TGTGCCAGCAGCGGAGGGACAGAGAAGAATTCACCCCTCCACTTT. Its protein product is CASSGGTEKNSPLHF.

CDR3: CASSLRGTSEPQHF. As DNA, the CDR3 is TGTGCCAGCAGCTTGAGGGGTACGTCGGAGCCCCAGCATTTT. The V and J genes are TRBV5-4 and TRBJ1-5, with D possibly matching TRBD1 (5 bases). The CDR3 runs to 14 residues. Trimming cost V 1 base and J 8 bases, with 13 bases left between them. Germline V CDR1 and CDR2: SGHNT, YYREEE (reference sequence).

The chain couples TRBV5-1 to TRBJ2-3; tentatively, D is TRBD2 (5 bases). The germline V gene encodes CDR1 SGHRS and CDR2 YFSETQ. The CDR3 has 17 residues. V was trimmed by 0 bases and J by 1 base, leaving 15 bases between them. CDR3 sequence: CASSLDRGTGGTDTQYF. The DNA of the CDR3 is TGCGCCAGCAGCTTGGATCGAGGTACCGGGGGCACAGATACGCAGTATTTT.